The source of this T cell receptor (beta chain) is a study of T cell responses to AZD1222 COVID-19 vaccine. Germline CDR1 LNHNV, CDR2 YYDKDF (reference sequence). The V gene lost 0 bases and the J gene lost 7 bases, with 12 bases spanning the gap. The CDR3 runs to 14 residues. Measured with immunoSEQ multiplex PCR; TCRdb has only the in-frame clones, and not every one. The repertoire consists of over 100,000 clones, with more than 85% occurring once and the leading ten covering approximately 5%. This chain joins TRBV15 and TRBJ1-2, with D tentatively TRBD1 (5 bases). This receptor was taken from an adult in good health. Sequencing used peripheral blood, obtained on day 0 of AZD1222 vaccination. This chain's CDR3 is CATSRDRQGRGYTF. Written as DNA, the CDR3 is TGTGCCACCAGCAGAGATCGCCAGGGTCGTGGCTACACCTTC.